Listed below are T cell receptor beta chains from one sample, sequenced in a study of shared clonotypes between healthy human individuals. Sequencing used immunoSEQ multiplex PCR; TCRdb keeps in-frame clones, though not all of them. The data show some 2,000,000 clones, approximately 96% seen once. Input material: naive CD4+ T cells sorted from blood. The receptors here all came from a man between 18 and 35 years old in good health. Each CDR3 is given with its conserved first and last residue. Fields, in order: J gene, V gene, CDR3 protein.

J: TRBJ2-7
V: TRBV6-5
CDR3: CATEPSGTGKNEQYF

J: TRBJ2-1
V: TRBV28
CDR3: CASRTSGGAFEQFF

J: TRBJ2-2
V: TRBV5-5
CDR3: CASSLAGGPNTGELFF

J: TRBJ1-6
V: TRBV4-1
CDR3: CASSQGYQGELNSPLHF

J: TRBJ2-5
V: TRBV30
CDR3: CAWSTRGLSQYF

J: TRBJ1-6
V: TRBV19
CDR3: CASSMRTGTGNSPLHF

J: TRBJ2-2
V: TRBV6-6
CDR3: CASSTQGLAIAGELFF

J: TRBJ2-2
V: TRBV10-3
CDR3: CAISESLRTGELFF

J: TRBJ1-1
V: TRBV7-6
CDR3: CASSWGQGDMNTEAFF

J: TRBJ2-4
V: TRBV9
CDR3: CASSVSSDKNIQYF

J: TRBJ2-5
V: TRBV7-9
CDR3: CASSRWADEWETQYF

J: TRBJ2-7
V: TRBV5-8
CDR3: CASSLDIRVVGQYF

J: TRBJ2-1
V: TRBV7-9
CDR3: CASSFGTRNEQFF

J: TRBJ2-3
V: TRBV2
CDR3: CASGGQGGFPDTQYF

J: TRBJ1-3
V: TRBV18
CDR3: CASSPGSLPGNTIYF

J: TRBJ2-7
V: TRBV10-1
CDR3: CASSLKLGDEQYF

J: TRBJ1-1
V: TRBV19
CDR3: CASTRVGANTEAFF

J: TRBJ1-4
V: TRBV7-9
CDR3: CASSLGTGETNEKLFF

J: TRBJ1-2
V: TRBV6-4
CDR3: CASSDGAYGYTF

J: TRBJ1-1
V: TRBV7-3
CDR3: CASSITGNTEAFF

J: TRBJ2-5
V: TRBV27
CDR3: CASGPIEGGAQYF

J: TRBJ1-2
V: TRBV27
CDR3: CASRDRSDYGYTF